These T cell receptor beta chains were read from a single sample in a study of shared clonotypes between healthy human individuals. Sequenced by immunoSEQ multiplex PCR; TCRdb stores in-frame clones only, minus some. The sample carries 650,000 to 700,000 clones, around 91% recorded once. The source material was memory CD8+ T cells from PBMCs. Source of these receptors: a man between 18 and 35 years old in good health. Some clones in this sample may be carry-over from other donors' samples. Each CDR3 is given without its conserved first and last residue.

j_gene: TRBJ2-7; v_gene: TRBV27; CDR3aa: ASSSLGSYEQY
j_gene: TRBJ2-3; v_gene: TRBV19; CDR3aa: ASSTGEGVGTDTQY
j_gene: TRBJ2-1; v_gene: TRBV6-1; CDR3aa: ASSYRTGSYNEQF
j_gene: -; v_gene: TRBV7-9; CDR3aa: ASSFSRDSYEQY
j_gene: TRBJ2-1; v_gene: TRBV7-6; CDR3aa: ASSLIELAGINEQF
j_gene: TRBJ2-1; v_gene: TRBV7-6; CDR3aa: ASSSQTSSYNEQF
j_gene: TRBJ2-5; v_gene: TRBV7-8; CDR3aa: ASSGRGRNQETQY
j_gene: TRBJ2-7; v_gene: TRBV6-1; CDR3aa: ASSEGRGGGSYEQY
j_gene: TRBJ2-5; v_gene: TRBV7-9; CDR3aa: ASSFGSDETQY
j_gene: TRBJ2-2; v_gene: TRBV7-9; CDR3aa: ASSLLGPSINTGELF
j_gene: TRBJ2-1; v_gene: TRBV28; CDR3aa: ASSARLADIWRSSYNEQF